The present entry profiles one T cell receptor (beta chain) with its context. Its antigen is still unknown. At the DNA level, this CDR3 is encoded by other sequences in the same sample as well. This entry belongs to a study of T cell responses to AZD1222 COVID-19 vaccine. CDR3 size: 14 residues. CDR1 is MNHEY, CDR2 SVGAGI, per germline. V was trimmed by 5 bases and J by 0 bases, leaving 11 bases between them. Using immunoSEQ multiplex PCR, the repertoire was profiled, and TCRdb retains in-frame clones only, with some absent. Among about 160,000 clones listed, about nine tenths were seen once. Study-wide results and caveats: In the spike-specific TCR repertoire, nearly half reportedly target unmutated variant regions. Clonal diversity may have been underestimated in mostly white British donors.

The clonotype was recovered from an adult in good health. The specimen comprised peripheral blood, sampled on day 0 of AZD1222 vaccination. The chain has TRBV6-5 and TRBJ2-7; D unclear. The DNA for the CDR3 is TGTGCCAGCAGTAGGACGGCGAGCTCCTACGAGCAGTACTTC. This encodes CASSRTASSYEQYF.